This T cell receptor (beta chain) derives from a study of cytomegalovirus exposure and HLA in healthy donors. General study results and limits: An analysis done earlier found most TCR beta V segments productive about 87% or about 30% of the time.

This PCR relied on a set of 60 Vbeta primers and 13 Jbeta primers. TCRdb keeps only in-frame clones here, not all; method: immunoSEQ multiplex PCR. The sample includes tens of thousands of clones, about two thirds seen only once; the top ten take roughly 7.2%. This clone was observed a handful of times. The antigen is undetermined. Trimming removed 2 bases from V and 9 bases from J, with 9 bases in between. The CDR3 runs 12 residues. Germline V CDR1 and CDR2: SGHRS, YFSETQ. V and J are TRBV5-1 and TRBJ1-5; the D is unclear. Sequences were obtained from PBMCs. The receptor's source is a man between 40 and 49 years old in good health and CMV-seropositive. Here the CDR3 reads CASSLTGVPQHF. For the CDR3, the DNA is TGCGCCAGCAGCTTAACCGGGGTGCCCCAGCATTTT. The full variable domain, in which reference TRBV5-1 and TRBJ1-5 provide the parts outside the CDR3, is KAGVTQTPRYLIKTRGQQVTLSCSPISGHRSVSWYQQTPGQGLQFLFEYFSETQRNKGNFPGRFSGRQFSNSRSEMNVSTLELGDSALYLCASSLTGVPQHFGDGTRLSIL.